This entry describes one TCR beta chain. Its antigen remains unidentified. The source of the sample is a study of persistence of HIV-infected CD4 T cells. This nonspecific control used anti-CD3/anti-CD28 bead stimulation of CD4+ T cells. Sorting selected CD4+ T cells upregulating both CD40 ligand and CD69. The libraries were made with immunoSEQ version 4 in survey mode. Repertoires were generated with immunoSEQ multiplex PCR, while TCRdb's copy carries only in-frame clones and drops some. The table records around 35,000 clones, about nine tenths of them present only once. Germline V CDR1 and CDR2: SGHRS, YFSETQ. Trimming pared 3 bases from V and 4 bases from J, leaving 16 bases between. The CDR3 runs 16 residues.

The TCR comes from an adult man with HIV who was CMV-seropositive. The sequencing here drew on CD4+ T cells sorted from PBMCs after 18-hour stimulation, taken from a patient who received antiretroviral therapy. The chain uses TRBV5-1 and TRBJ2-2; the D call may be TRBD1 or TRBD2 (5 bases each). The CDR3 is CASSSPLGAGTGELFF. The CDR3 bases are TGCGCCAGCAGCTCCCCCCTAGGGGCGGGCACCGGGGAGCTGTTTTTT.